The rows below give T cell receptor beta chains drawn from one sample of a study of blood T cell repertoires in COVID-19. Sequencing was performed with immunoSEQ multiplex PCR; in TCRdb, only in-frame clones are kept and a portion is missing. The sample yields 150,000 or so clones, 90% seen once. The sample was peripheral blood. These receptors originate from a man aged 45-65 years with acute or convalescent COVID-19. Each CDR3 is given with its conserved first and last residue. D genes are given only for firm matches. Size is stated for part of the rows, as once, few or many counts, or as a class when the clone is expanded.

d_gene,abundance,v_gene,j_gene,CDR3aa,CDR3nt
-,-,TRBV15,TRBJ1-5,CATSRGDRNNQPQHF,TGTGCCACCAGCAGAGGCGACAGAAACAATCAGCCCCAGCATTTT
-,-,TRBV28,TRBJ1-2,CASSPTRSGYTF,TGTGCCAGCAGTCCAACGAGGAGTGGCTACACCTTC
-,once,TRBV11-2,TRBJ1-2,CASSLRGSSSSNYGYTF,TGTGCCAGCAGCTTAAGAGGCAGTTCTTCTTCTAACTATGGCTACACCTTC
TRBD1,-,TRBV7-6,TRBJ2-7,CASSPSTAGGDEQYF,TGTGCCAGCAGCCCCAGTACAGCAGGGGGCGATGAGCAGTACTTC
TRBD1,-,TRBV19,TRBJ1-1,CASSDRVNTEAFF,TGTGCCAGTAGTGACAGGGTGAACACTGAAGCTTTCTTT
TRBD2,-,TRBV7-3,TRBJ2-1,CASSVTSGLYNEQFF,TGTGCCAGCAGCGTGACTAGCGGCCTCTACAATGAGCAGTTCTTC
TRBD2,-,TRBV7-9,TRBJ2-1,CASSPRGSGRGTYNEQFF,TGTGCCAGCAGCCCCCGGGGTAGCGGGAGGGGAACCTACAATGAGCAGTTCTTC
-,-,TRBV27,TRBJ2-7,CASSPSREQYF,TGTGCCAGCAGTCCCTCCCGCGAGCAGTACTTC
TRBD1,-,TRBV11-3,TRBJ2-7,CASSPGTGYYEQYF,TGTGCCAGCTCACCCGGGACAGGGTACTACGAGCAGTACTTC
-,-,TRBV19,TRBJ2-3,CASSIRGAEDTQYF,TGTGCCAGTAGTATCCGGGGGGCTGAAGATACGCAGTATTTT
-,-,TRBV15,TRBJ1-3,CATSRDRISGNTIYF,TGTGCCACCAGCAGAGACAGGATCTCTGGAAACACCATATATTTT
-,-,TRBV3-1/TRBV3-2,TRBJ1-2,CASSQVAGYTF,TGTGCCAGCAGCCAAGTGGCCGGCTACACCTTC
-,-,TRBV18,TRBJ2-1,CASSPRQTSVGEQFF,TGTGCCAGCTCACCGAGACAGACTAGTGTTGGCGAGCAGTTCTTC
TRBD1,-,TRBV7-2,TRBJ1-3,CASSLKTGGNTIYF,TGTGCCAGCAGCTTAAAGACAGGGGGAAACACCATATATTTT
-,once,TRBV12-3/TRBV12-4,TRBJ2-5,CASRQQETQYF,TGTGCCAGCAGACAACAAGAGACCCAGTACTTC
-,-,TRBV29-1,TRBJ2-5,CSVETGSETQYF,TGCAGCGTTGAGACGGGGTCCGAGACCCAGTACTTC
TRBD2,once,TRBV10-3,TRBJ2-5,CAISESIAGASETQYF,TGTGCCATCAGTGAGTCTATAGCGGGGGCCTCGGAGACCCAGTACTTC
TRBD2,-,TRBV7-2,TRBJ2-3,CASSLNRWTSGRATDTQYF,TGTGCCAGCAGCTTAAATCGTTGGACTAGCGGGAGAGCCACAGATACGCAGTATTTT